Below are 3 T cell receptor beta chains sequenced from a single sample in a study of early T cells in non-severe SARS-CoV-2 infection. One entry per CDR3 protein, called by TCRdb with MiXCR from the 5' RACE reads. This repertoire shows about 50,000 distinct CDR3 sequences, approximately 8.5% found once; its top ten account for 15%. The sequenced sample was whole blood. The receptors here all came from an adult who was a healthcare worker with PCR-confirmed SARS-CoV-2 infection or an uninfected control (not recorded which).

This clonotype showed up many times. The chain combines TRBV20-1 with TRBJ2-5; TRBD2 matches at 10 bases. After removal of 6 bases from V and 5 bases from J, the junction contained 12 bases not matched to a gene. CDR3 size: 15 residues. CDR1 is DFQATT, CDR2 SNEGSKA, per germline (reference sequence). In DNA, the CDR3 is TGCAGTGCCCTTCGGGTAGCGGGAGGAGTGGAGACCCAGTACTTC. Translation gives CSALRVAGGVETQYF.

The J gene is TRBJ2-3, the V gene TRBV7-2, with unresolved D. Germline V CDR1 and CDR2: SGHTA, FQGNSA. The V gene lost 5 bases and the J gene lost 5 bases, with 8 bases spanning the gap. This CDR3 has 12 amino acids. CDR3 loop: CASSTTGDTQYF. In DNA, the CDR3 is TGTGCCAGCAGCACAACCGGAGATACGCAGTATTTT.

Ten or more counts support this clonotype. The final CDR3 position lacks the conserved phenylalanine or tryptophan, pointing to a likely read error. It is unclear where the CDR3 begins or ends on the DNA, so no DNA is shown, and the CDR3 is as TCRdb lists it. The chain uses TRBV29-1 and TRBJ2-5; the table's D call of TRBD1 was not tested on the DNA. The CDR3 extends over 8 residues, inclusive of both ends. From germline, CDR1 is SQVTM and CDR2 ANQGSEA. The CDR3 protein is CSVDGGKL.